This TCR beta chain came from a study of blood T cells in healthy people across ages. A second PCR of about 7 to 11 cycles used a sample-barcoded 5' primer and a J-beta primer mix. Unique molecular identifiers of 12 random nucleotides labeled each cDNA. TCRdb fed the 5' RACE reads into MiXCR, producing one record per CDR3 protein. Of roughly 930,000 distinct CDR3 sequences listed, approximately 49% were seen once; the top ten hold 10% to 15%. The length of the CDR3 is 11 residues. Germline CDR1 is DFQATT and CDR2 is SNEGSKA (reference sequence). Source material: blood. This chain connects TRBV20-1 to TRBJ2-7; D not resolved. The J call may be mistaken, given a closer DNA end match to TRBJ2-5. The sequence derives from a young man in good health. CDR3 coding DNA: TGCAGTGCTAGAGATTTGGCGACCCAGTACTTC. It specifies CSARDLATQYF.